The 20 T cell receptor beta chains below come from one sample, sequenced in a study of control samples from healthy donors and cancer patients. The method was immunoSEQ multiplex PCR; TCRdb's version includes in-frame clones alone and lacks a portion of them. The sample comprises over 150,000 clones, 90% to 95% of which are singletons, and around 6.2% rests with the top ten. The sequenced material came from blood. Source of these receptors: a man in his forties or fifties in good health.

V gene TRBV6-6 combines with J gene TRBJ2-4; tentatively, D is TRBD1 (6 bases). Germline values: CDR1 MNHNY, CDR2 SVGAGI (reference sequence). The CDR3 length is 16 residues. Trimming stripped 6 bases from V and 0 bases from J, with 15 bases between. CDR3 coding DNA: TGTGCCAGCAGCCTTCCAGGGGCTCTAGCCAAAAACATTCAGTACTTC. This translates into CASSLPGALAKNIQYF.

V is TRBV28 and J is TRBJ1-4; D is undetermined. Germline V gene sequence: CDR1 MDHEN, CDR2 SYDVKM. Trimming pared 5 bases from V and 3 bases from J, leaving 13 bases between. The CDR3 extends over 15 amino acids. The CDR3 nucleotides read TGTGCCAGCAGTCCCCAGACCCAGGCTAATGAAAAACTGTTTTTT. It specifies CASSPQTQANEKLFF.

This clone was counted only a few times. The CDR3 spells CASSFIPGIQIYEQYF. CDR3 coding DNA: TGTGCCAGCAGTTTCATACCAGGGATCCAAATCTACGAGCAGTACTTC. This rearrangement joins TRBV28 to TRBJ2-7; D perhaps matches TRBD1 (5 bases). This CDR3 spans 16 amino acids. Germline assignment: CDR1 MDHEN and CDR2 SYDVKM. Deletions cut 3 bases from V and 3 bases from J, with 18 bases between.

The rearrangement uses TRBV7-8 and TRBJ2-3; weak D call: TRBD2 (6 bases). With 1 base removed from V and 5 bases from J, the gap between germline ends came to 13 bases. The CDR3 is 15 residues long. Germline CDR1 is SGHVS and CDR2 is FQNEAQ. The CDR3 DNA is TGTGCCAGCAGCTTAGGGAGGGTGGGGTTAGATACGCAGTATTTT. Translation: CASSLGRVGLDTQYF.

The chain carries TRBV6-1 and TRBJ1-5; no clear D. The germline V gene has CDR1 MNHNS and CDR2 SASEGT. The CDR3 totals 13 residues. The V end was cut by 1 base, the J end by 6 bases, with 7 bases between. CDR3 sequence reads: CASSEVRGQPQHF. The CDR3 DNA reads TGTGCCAGCAGTGAAGTTCGCGGTCAGCCCCAGCATTTT.

J is TRBJ1-5 and V is TRBV18; D call uncertain. The V gene's germline CDR1 is KGHSH and CDR2 LQKENI. V was pared by 2 bases and J by 3 bases, with 11 bases between. CDR3 length: 15 amino acids. The CDR3 DNA is TGTGCCAGCTCACCAAGAGCAGGTGTCAATCAGCCCCAGCATTTT. As protein: CASSPRAGVNQPQHF. Drawing the rest from reference TRBV18 and TRBJ1-5, the complete variable domain is NAGVMQNPRHLVRRRGQEARLRCSPMKGHSHVYWYRQLPEEGLKFMVYLQKENIIDESGMPKERFSAEFPKEGPSILRIQQVVRGDSAAYFCASSPRAGVNQPQHFGDGTRLSIL.

The chain carries TRBV13 and TRBJ1-2, with TRBD1 matching over 8 bases. This CDR3 has 15 amino acids. J lost 5 bases, V lost 2 bases, and 7 bases had no gene match. Germline CDR1 PRHDT, CDR2 FYEKMQ (reference sequence). This chain's CDR3 is CASSLRQGRGYGYTF. The CDR3 DNA follows: TGTGCCAGCAGCTTACGACAGGGGCGGGGGTATGGCTACACCTTC.

The chain combines TRBV30 with TRBJ1-1; D remains unclear. Trimming stripped 0 bases from V and 6 bases from J, with 5 bases between. There are 11 residues in the CDR3. Germline CDR1 GTSNPN, CDR2 SVGIG (reference sequence). The CDR3 DNA is TGTGCCTGGAGTGTAGCCGCTGAAGCTTTCTTT. Protein sequence: CAWSVAAEAFF.

The chain carries TRBV9 and TRBJ1-6; no clear D gene. Germline lookup yields CDR1 SGDLS and CDR2 YYNGEE. The CDR3 totals 14 residues. Trimming removed 4 bases at V and 7 bases at J, with 12 bases between. This chain's CDR3 is CASSPWTGNSPLHF. CDR3 nucleotide sequence: TGTGCCAGCAGCCCGTGGACGGGGAATTCACCCCTCCACTTT.

The chain couples TRBV24-1 to TRBJ2-3, with TRBD2 identical over 10 bases. CDR1 is KGHDR, CDR2 SFDVKD, per germline. V shed 4 bases, J shed 2 bases, and the junction held 11 bases outside the gene matches. The CDR3 is 18 amino acids. The CDR3 protein is CATSESGGARADTDTQYF. DNA of the CDR3: TGTGCCACCAGTGAGAGCGGGGGGGCCCGGGCCGACACAGATACGCAGTATTTT.

J is TRBJ1-4 and V is TRBV28; 9 positions match TRBD1. Trimming took 8 bases from V and 7 from J; bases not matched to a gene: 8. The germline CDR1 and CDR2 sequences are MDHEN and SYDVKM. The CDR3 loop spans 14 amino acids. Written as DNA, the CDR3 is TGTGCCAGCCTAGAGGGACAGGGAGTTGAAAAACTGTTTTTT. It yields the protein CASLEGQGVEKLFF.

The chain employs TRBV6-5 and TRBJ2-3, with 9 bases matching TRBD2. Germline values: CDR1 MNHEY, CDR2 SVGAGI. With V trimmed by 2 bases and J by 3 bases, 3 bases remained unmatched. The CDR3 is 15 amino acids. The CDR3, as DNA: TGTGCCAGCAGTTACCTGCTAGCGGGGACAGATACGCAGTATTTT. Its protein is CASSYLLAGTDTQYF.

V and J are TRBV5-6 and TRBJ1-1, with 7 bases fitting TRBD1. The CDR3 is 13 residues long. V shed 1 base and J 11 bases; nucleotides not matched to a gene: 8. Germline V lookup: CDR1 SGHDT, CDR2 YYEEEE. Here the CDR3 reads CASSLRSMDRAFF. CDR3 DNA: TGTGCCAGCAGCTTGAGATCAATGGACAGGGCTTTCTTT. Full variable domain (outside the CDR3, taken from reference TRBV5-6 and TRBJ1-1): DAGVTQSPTHLIKTRGQQVTLRCSPKSGHDTVSWYQQALGQGPQFIFQYYEEEERQRGNFPDRFSGHQFPNYSSELNVNALLLGDSALYLCASSLRSMDRAFFGQGTRLTVV.

In DNA, the CDR3 is TGTGCCAGCAAAACCAAACAGGGGGCCACCGGGGAGCTGTTTTTT. This sequence encodes CASKTKQGATGELFF. The chain is built from TRBV6-8 and TRBJ2-2, with 9 bases fitting TRBD1. The CDR3 is 15 amino acids. Germline values: CDR1 MNHGY, CDR2 SAAAGT. V gave up 7 bases and J gave up 4 bases; unmatched junction bases: 7.

The chain recombines TRBV19 with TRBJ2-7; 10 positions agree with TRBD2. The CDR3 is made up of 18 amino acids. With V trimmed by 0 bases and J by 0 bases, 8 bases remained unmatched. The V gene's germline CDR1 is LNHDA and CDR2 SQIVND (reference sequence). CDR3 protein: CASSIDHIAGGSSYEQYF. In DNA form, the CDR3 reads TGTGCCAGTAGTATAGACCACATAGCGGGGGGCTCCTCCTACGAGCAGTACTTC.

The V gene is TRBV6-6, the J gene TRBJ2-3; 8 bases are shared with TRBD1. Germline CDR1 is MNHNY and CDR2 is SVGAGI (reference sequence). CDR3 length: 14 amino acids. Trimming cost V 7 bases and J 1 base; bases outside gene matches: 4. The CDR3 DNA is TGTGCCAGCATCCTGGGACAGGGCACAGATACGCAGTATTTT. Translated: CASILGQGTDTQYF.

CDR3 loop: CASSMGGYNSPLHF. CDR3 bases: TGTGCCAGTAGTATGGGGGGCTATAATTCACCCCTCCACTTT. This chain joins TRBV19 and TRBJ1-6, with D perhaps matching TRBD1 (5 bases). Trimming stripped 3 bases from V and 3 bases from J, with 6 bases between. The CDR3 length is 14 residues. The germline gives CDR1 LNHDA, CDR2 SQIVND (reference sequence). Variable domain in full (rest from reference TRBV19 and TRBJ1-6): DGGITQSPKYLFRKEGQNVTLSCEQNLNHDAMYWYRQDPGQGLRLIYYSQIVNDFQKGDIAEGYSVSREKKESFPLTVTSAQKNPTAFYLCASSMGGYNSPLHFGNGTRLTVT.

The V and J genes are TRBV6-6 and TRBJ2-3; 7 bases line up with TRBD1. Per germline, CDR1 MNHNY and CDR2 SVGAGI (reference sequence). Trimming removed 7 bases from V and 1 base from J; junction bases left unmatched: 5. The CDR3 runs to 14 residues. Here the CDR3 reads CASKNRGGTDTQYF. The CDR3 DNA reads as TGTGCCAGCAAAAACAGGGGTGGCACAGATACGCAGTATTTT.

CDR3: CATSDYSSNYGYTF. The DNA of the CDR3 is TGTGCCACCAGTGATTACAGTTCTAACTATGGCTACACCTTC. V gene TRBV24-1 combines with J gene TRBJ1-2; D not resolved. In germline, CDR1 is KGHDR, CDR2 SFDVKD. There are 14 residues in the CDR3. Trimming shortened V by 2 bases and J by 0 bases, and 6 bases separated the two germline ends.

The chain uses TRBV6-5 and TRBJ1-4, with 8 bases matching TRBD1. V was pared by 6 bases and J by 8 bases, with 8 bases of the junction left unmatched. Germline V lookup: CDR1 MNHEY, CDR2 SVGAGI. CDR3 length equals 14 residues. CDR3 in DNA: TGTGCCAGCAGACCTCAGGGGGCTAGAGAAAAACTGTTTTTT. Amino acids: CASRPQGAREKLFF.